This passage covers 6 T cell receptor beta chains from one sample sequenced in a study of beta chain features in type 1 diabetes. The isolated RNA, all of it, was reverse transcribed, so expressed TCRB transcripts were what got sequenced. Assay used: immunoSEQ multiplex PCR; TCRdb lists only in-frame clones, some missing. Of 120,000 to 150,000 clones in the sample, about 9.4% were seen once. Sample: naive CD4+ T cells from blood. These receptors were obtained from a young man in good health.

There are a few counts of this clone. This chain connects TRBV29-1 to TRBJ2-5, with 8 bases identical to TRBD2. The CDR3 is 14 amino acids. Germline assignment: CDR1 SQVTM and CDR2 ANQGSEA. Trimming removed 6 bases from V and 3 bases from J; junction bases left unmatched: 9. CDR3 sequence reads: CSVGTGTRKETQYF. The CDR3, as DNA: TGCAGCGTGGGGACCGGGACTAGAAAAGAGACCCAGTACTTC.

The V gene is TRBV30, the J gene TRBJ1-1, with a tentative D call TRBD1 (5 bases). Deletions cut 5 bases from V and 4 bases from J, with 14 bases between. The CDR3 loop spans 13 amino acids. CDR1 and CDR2 (germline): GTSNPN, SVGIG (reference sequence). CDR3 region: CAWLTGGATEAFF. CDR3 DNA sequence: TGTGCCTGGCTCACAGGTGGGGCCACTGAAGCTTTCTTT.

Only a few counts were recorded for this clone. V is TRBV6-6 and J is TRBJ2-3, with D hard to call. CDR1 and CDR2 (germline): MNHNY, SVGAGI (reference sequence). This CDR3 has 11 amino acids. Trimming removed 7 bases from V and 4 bases from J, with 6 bases in between. The CDR3, as DNA: TGTGCCAGCACCACGGCAGATACGCAGTATTTT. It codes for CASTTADTQYF.

This clone was counted between two and nine times. The chain links TRBV19 to TRBJ1-1; no firm D call. CDR1 and CDR2 from the germline V gene are LNHDA and SQIVND (reference sequence). CDR3 length equals 13 residues. Deletions cut 5 bases from V and 5 bases from J, with 12 bases between. CDR3 bases: TGTGCCAGTAGTCGAGAGGGATGGACTGAAGCTTTCTTT. Translated: CASSREGWTEAFF.

This clone was picked up a small number of times. The chain links TRBV7-9 to TRBJ2-5, with 8 bases aligning to TRBD1. This CDR3 spans 16 amino acids. V was pared by 5 bases and J by 2 bases, with 10 bases of the junction left unmatched. Germline lookup yields CDR1 SEHNR and CDR2 FQNEAQ (reference sequence). The CDR3, as DNA: TGTGCCAGCAGCGTGCAGGGGGCAGGGCGTCAAGAGACCCAGTACTTC. Protein product: CASSVQGAGRQETQYF.

The sample holds a few counts of this clone. V usage is TRBV6-4 and J usage is TRBJ2-1, with D uncertain. Germline assignment: CDR1 MRHNA and CDR2 SNTAGT. V was shortened by 6 bases and J by 6 bases, with 18 bases between the two germline ends. The CDR3 has 15 residues. In DNA, the CDR3 is TGTGCCAGCAGCCCAGAAGCGAAGTTTGGCAATGAGCAGTTCTTC. Amino acids: CASSPEAKFGNEQFF.